This TCR beta chain was sequenced during a study of early stage breast cancer tumors. Some clones are missing from TCRdb's copy, which holds only in-frame ones; the method was immunoSEQ multiplex PCR. The sample shows some 48,000 clones, 83% of them seen only once. This clonotype was obtained from a person aged 50 to 59 with breast cancer. Sequenced sample: blood.

The chain's CDR3 is CASSLVGLAGGLAGEQYF. The CDR3 region has the DNA TGTGCCAGCAGCTTGGTTGGGCTAGCGGGAGGATTGGCGGGCGAGCAGTACTTC. This chain uses TRBV11-2 with TRBJ2-7; 11 nucleotides align to TRBD2. Trimming cost V 3 bases and J 6 bases; bases outside gene matches: 16. CDR1 is SGHAT, CDR2 FQNNGV, per germline. The CDR3 runs to 18 residues. Using reference TRBV11-2 and TRBJ2-7 for the parts outside the CDR3, the full variable domain is EAGVAQSPRYKIIEKRQSVAFWCNPISGHATLYWYQQILGQGPKLLIQFQNNGVVDDSQLPKDRFSAERLKGVDSTLKIQPAKLEDSAVYLCASSLVGLAGGLAGEQYFGPGTRLTVT.